The entry below gives a single T cell receptor beta chain sequence along with its context. Its antigen remains unidentified. The data are from a study of CD8+CD57+ T cells in acquired aplastic anemia. Findings and limits, study-wide: A significant difference in CD8+ Simpson's diversity between patients and controls was not found.

TCR beta VDJ and CDR3 profiling used genomic DNA as template. TCRdb processed the reads anew with MiXCR; each CDR3 protein has one entry. The sample shows under 350,000 distinct CDR3 sequences, 45% to 65% of them seen only once. The sequenced patients had an expansion of CD8+CD57+ cells seen by flow cytometry. CDR1 is SEHNR and CDR2 is FQNEAQ in the germline V gene (reference sequence). The CDR3 totals 14 residues. J gave up 7 bases and V 5 bases, and 5 bases lay outside the gene matches. The sample taken for sequencing was sorted CD4+, CD8+, or CD8+CD57+ T cells (not recorded which) from PBMCs. The sequence came from a human donor with aplastic anemia. The chain carries TRBV7-9 and TRBJ2-1, with TRBD2 identical over 10 bases. CDR3 protein: CASSTGLAFNEQFF. The DNA of the CDR3 is TGTGCCAGCAGCACGGGACTAGCGTTTAATGAGCAGTTCTTC.